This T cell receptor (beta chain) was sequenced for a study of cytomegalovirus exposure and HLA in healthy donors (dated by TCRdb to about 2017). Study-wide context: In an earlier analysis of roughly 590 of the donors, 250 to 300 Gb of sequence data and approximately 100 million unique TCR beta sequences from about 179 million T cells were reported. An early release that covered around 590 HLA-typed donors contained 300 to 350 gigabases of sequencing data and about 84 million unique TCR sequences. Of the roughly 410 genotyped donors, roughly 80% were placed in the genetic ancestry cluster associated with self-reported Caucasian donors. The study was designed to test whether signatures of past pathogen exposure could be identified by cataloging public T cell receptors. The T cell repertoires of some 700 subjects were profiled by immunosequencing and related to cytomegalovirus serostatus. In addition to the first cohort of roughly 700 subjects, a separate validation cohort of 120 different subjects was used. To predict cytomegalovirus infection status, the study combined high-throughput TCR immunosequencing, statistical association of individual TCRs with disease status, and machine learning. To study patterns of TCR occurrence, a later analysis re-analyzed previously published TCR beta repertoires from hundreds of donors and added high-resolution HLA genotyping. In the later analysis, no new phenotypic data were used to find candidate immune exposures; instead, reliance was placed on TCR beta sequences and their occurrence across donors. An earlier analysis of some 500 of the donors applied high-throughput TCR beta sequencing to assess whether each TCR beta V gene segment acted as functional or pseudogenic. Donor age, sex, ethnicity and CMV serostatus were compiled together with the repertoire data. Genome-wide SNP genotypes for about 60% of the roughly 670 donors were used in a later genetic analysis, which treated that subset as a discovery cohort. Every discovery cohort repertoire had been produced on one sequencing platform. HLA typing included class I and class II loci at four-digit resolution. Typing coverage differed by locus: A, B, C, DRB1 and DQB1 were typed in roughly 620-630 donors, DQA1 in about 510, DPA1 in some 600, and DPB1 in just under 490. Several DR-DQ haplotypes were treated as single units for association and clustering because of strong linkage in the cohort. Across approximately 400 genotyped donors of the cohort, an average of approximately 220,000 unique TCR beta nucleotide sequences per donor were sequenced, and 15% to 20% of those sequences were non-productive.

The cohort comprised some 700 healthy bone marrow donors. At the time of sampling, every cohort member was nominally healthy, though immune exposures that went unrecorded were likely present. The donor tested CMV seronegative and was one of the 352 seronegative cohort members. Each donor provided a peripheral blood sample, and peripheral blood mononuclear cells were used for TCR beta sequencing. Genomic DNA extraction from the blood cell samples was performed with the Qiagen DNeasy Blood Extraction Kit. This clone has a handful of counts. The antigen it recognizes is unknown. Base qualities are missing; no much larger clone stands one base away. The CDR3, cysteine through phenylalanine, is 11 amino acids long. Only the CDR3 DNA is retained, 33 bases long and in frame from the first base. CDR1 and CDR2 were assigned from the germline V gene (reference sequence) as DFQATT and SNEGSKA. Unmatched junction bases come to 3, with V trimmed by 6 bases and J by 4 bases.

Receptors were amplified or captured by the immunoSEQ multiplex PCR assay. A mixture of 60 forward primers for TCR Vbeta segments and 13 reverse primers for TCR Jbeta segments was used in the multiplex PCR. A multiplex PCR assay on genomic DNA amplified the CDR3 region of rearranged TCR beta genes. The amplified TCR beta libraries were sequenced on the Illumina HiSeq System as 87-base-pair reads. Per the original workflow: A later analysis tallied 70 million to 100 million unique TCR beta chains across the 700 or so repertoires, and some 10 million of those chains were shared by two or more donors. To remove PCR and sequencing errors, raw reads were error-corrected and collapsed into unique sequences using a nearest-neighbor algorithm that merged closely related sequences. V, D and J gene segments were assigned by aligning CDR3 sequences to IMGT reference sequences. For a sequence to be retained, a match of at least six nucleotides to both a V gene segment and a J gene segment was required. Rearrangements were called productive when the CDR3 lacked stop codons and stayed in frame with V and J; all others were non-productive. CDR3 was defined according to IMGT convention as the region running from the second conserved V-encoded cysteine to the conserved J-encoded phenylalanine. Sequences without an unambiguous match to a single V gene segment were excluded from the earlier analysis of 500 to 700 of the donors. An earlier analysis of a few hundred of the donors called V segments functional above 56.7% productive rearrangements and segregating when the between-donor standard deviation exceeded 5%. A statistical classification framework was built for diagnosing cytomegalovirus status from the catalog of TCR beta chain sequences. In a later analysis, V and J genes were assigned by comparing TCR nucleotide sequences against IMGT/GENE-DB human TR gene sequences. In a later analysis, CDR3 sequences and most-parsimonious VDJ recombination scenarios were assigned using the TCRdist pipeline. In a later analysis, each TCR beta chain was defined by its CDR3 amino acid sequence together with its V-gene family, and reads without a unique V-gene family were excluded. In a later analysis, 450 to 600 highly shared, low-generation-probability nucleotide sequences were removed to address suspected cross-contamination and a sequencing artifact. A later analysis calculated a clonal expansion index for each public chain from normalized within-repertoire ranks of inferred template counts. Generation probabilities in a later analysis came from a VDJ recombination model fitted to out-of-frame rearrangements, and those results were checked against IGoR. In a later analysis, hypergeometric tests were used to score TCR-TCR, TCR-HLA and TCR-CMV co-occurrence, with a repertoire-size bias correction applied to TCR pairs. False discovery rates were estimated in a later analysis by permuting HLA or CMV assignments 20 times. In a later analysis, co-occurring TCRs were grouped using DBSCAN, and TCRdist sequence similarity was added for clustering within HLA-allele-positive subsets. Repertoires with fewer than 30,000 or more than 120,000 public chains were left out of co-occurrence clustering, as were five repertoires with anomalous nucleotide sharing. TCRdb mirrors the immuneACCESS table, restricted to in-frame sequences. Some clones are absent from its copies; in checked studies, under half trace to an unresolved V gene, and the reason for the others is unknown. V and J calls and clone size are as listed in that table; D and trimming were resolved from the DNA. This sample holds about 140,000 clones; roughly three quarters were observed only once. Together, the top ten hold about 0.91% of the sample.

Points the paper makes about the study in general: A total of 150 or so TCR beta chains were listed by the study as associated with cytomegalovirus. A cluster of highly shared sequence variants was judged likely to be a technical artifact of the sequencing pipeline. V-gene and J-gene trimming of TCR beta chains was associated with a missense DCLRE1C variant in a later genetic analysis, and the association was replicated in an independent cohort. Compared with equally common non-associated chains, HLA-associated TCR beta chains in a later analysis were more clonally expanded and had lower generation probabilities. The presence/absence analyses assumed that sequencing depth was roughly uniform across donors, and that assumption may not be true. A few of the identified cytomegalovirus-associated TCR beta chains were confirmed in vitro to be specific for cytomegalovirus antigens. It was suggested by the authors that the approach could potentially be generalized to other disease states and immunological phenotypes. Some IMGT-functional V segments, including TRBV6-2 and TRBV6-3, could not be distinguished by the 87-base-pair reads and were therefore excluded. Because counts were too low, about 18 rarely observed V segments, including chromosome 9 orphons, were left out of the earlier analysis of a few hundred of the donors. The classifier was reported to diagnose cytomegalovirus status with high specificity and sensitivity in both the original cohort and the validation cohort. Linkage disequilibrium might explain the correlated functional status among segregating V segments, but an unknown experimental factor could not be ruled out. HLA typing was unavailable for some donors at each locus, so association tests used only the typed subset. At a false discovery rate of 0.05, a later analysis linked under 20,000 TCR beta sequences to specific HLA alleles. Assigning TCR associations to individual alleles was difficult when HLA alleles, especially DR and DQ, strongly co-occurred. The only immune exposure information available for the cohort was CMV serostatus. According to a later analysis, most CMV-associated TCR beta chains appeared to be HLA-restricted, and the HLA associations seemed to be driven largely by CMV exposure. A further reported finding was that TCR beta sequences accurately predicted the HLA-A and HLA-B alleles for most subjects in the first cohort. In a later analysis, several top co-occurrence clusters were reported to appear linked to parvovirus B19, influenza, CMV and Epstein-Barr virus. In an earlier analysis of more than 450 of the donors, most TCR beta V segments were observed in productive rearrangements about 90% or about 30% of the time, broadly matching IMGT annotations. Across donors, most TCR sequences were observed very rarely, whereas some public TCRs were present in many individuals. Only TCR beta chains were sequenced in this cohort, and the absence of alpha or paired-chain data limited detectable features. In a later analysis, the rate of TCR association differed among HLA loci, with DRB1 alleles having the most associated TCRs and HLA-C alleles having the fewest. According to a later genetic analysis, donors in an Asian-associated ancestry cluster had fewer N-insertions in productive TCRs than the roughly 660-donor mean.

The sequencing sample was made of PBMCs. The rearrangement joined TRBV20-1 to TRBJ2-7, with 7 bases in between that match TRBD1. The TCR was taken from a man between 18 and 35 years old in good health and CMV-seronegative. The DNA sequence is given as TGCAGTGCCTACAGGGGTTACGAGCAGTACTTC. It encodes CSAYRGYEQYF.